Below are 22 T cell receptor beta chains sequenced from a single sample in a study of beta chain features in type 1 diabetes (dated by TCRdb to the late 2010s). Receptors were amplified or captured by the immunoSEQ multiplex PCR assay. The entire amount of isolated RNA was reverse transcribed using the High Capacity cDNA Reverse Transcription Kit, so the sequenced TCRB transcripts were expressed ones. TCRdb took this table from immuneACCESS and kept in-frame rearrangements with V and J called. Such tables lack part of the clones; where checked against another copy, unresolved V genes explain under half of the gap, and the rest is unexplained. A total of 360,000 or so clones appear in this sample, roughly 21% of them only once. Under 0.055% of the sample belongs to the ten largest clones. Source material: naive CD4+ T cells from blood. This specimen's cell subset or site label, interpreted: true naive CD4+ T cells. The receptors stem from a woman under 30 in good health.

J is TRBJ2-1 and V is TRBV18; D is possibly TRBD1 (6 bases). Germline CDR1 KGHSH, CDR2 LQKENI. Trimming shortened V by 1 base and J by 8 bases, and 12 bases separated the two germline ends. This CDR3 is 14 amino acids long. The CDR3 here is CASSPLSGVDEQFF. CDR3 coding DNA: TGTGCCAGCTCACCACTGTCAGGGGTCGATGAGCAGTTCTTC. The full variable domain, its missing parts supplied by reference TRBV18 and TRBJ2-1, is NAGVMQNPRHLVRRRGQEARLRCSPMKGHSHVYWYRQLPEEGLKFMVYLQKENIIDESGMPKERFSAEFPKEGPSILRIQQVVRGDSAAYFCASSPLSGVDEQFFGPGTRLTVL.

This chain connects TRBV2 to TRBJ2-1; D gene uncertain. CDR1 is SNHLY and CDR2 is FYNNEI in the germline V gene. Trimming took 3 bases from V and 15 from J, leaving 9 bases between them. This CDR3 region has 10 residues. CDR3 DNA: TGTGCCAGCAGTGATATTAGCTGGTTCTTC. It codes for CASSDISWFF.

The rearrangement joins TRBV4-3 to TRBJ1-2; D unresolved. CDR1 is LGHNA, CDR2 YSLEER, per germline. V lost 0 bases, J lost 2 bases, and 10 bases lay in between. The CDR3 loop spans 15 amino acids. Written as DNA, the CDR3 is TGCGCCAGCAGCCAAGAAGTCTCGGGGAACTATGGCTACACCTTC. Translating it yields CASSQEVSGNYGYTF.

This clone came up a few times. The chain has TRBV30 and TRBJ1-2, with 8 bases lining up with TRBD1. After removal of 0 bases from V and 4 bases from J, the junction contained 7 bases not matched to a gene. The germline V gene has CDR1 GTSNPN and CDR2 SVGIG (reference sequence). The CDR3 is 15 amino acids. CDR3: CAWSVRAGGSYGYTF. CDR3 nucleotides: TGTGCCTGGAGTGTACGGGCAGGGGGCAGCTATGGCTACACCTTC. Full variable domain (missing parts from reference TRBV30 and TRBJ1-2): SQTIHQWPATLVQPVGSPLSLECTVEGTSNPNLYWYRQAAGRGLQLLFYSVGIGQISSEVPQNLSASRPQDRQFILSSKKLLLSDSGFYLCAWSVRAGGSYGYTFGSGTRLTVV.

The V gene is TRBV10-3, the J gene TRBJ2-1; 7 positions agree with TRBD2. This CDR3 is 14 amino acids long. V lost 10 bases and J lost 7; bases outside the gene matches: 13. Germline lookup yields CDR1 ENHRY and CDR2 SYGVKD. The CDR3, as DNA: TGTGCCAGTCTGGAGGGAGGGCCGGGTAATGAGCAGTTCTTC. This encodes CASLEGGPGNEQFF.

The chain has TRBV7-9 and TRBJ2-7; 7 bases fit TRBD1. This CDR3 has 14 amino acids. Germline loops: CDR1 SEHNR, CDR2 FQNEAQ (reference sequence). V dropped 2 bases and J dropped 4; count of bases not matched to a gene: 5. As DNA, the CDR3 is TGTGCCAGCAGCTTATTAGAGGGGGCATACGAGCAGTACTTC. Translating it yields CASSLLEGAYEQYF.

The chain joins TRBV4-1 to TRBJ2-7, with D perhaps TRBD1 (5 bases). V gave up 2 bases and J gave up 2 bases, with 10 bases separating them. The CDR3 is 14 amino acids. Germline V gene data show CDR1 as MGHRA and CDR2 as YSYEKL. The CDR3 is CASSQPTATYEQYF. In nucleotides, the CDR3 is TGCGCCAGCAGCCAACCGACAGCAACCTACGAGCAGTACTTC.

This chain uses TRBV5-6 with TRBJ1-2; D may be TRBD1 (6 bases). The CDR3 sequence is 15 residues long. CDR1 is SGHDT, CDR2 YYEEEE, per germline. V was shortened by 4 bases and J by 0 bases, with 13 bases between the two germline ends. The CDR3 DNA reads TGTGCCAGCAGCCTTTGGACAGTGGCTAACTATGGCTACACCTTC. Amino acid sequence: CASSLWTVANYGYTF.

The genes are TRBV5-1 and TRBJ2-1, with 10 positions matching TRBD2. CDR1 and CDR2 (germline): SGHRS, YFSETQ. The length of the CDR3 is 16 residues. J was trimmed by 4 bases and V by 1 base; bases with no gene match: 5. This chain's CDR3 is CASSLYSGRGYNEQFF. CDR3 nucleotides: TGCGCCAGCAGCTTGTACAGCGGGAGGGGTTACAATGAGCAGTTCTTC. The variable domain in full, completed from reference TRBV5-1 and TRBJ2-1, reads KAGVTQTPRYLIKTRGQQVTLSCSPISGHRSVSWYQQTPGQGLQFLFEYFSETQRNKGNFPGRFSGRQFSNSRSEMNVSTLELGDSALYLCASSLYSGRGYNEQFFGPGTRLTVL.

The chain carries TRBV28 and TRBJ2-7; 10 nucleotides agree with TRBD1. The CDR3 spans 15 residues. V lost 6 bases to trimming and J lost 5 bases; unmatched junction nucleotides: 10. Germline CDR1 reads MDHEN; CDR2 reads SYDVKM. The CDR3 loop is CASSSSGTGAHEQYF. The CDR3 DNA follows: TGTGCCAGCAGCTCAAGCGGGACAGGGGCGCACGAGCAGTACTTC.

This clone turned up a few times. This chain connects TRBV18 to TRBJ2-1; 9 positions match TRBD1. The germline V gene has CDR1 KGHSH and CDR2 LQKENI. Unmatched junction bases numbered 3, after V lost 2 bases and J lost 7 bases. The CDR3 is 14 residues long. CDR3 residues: CASSPTDRGNEQFF. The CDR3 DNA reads TGTGCCAGCTCACCAACCGACAGGGGGAATGAGCAGTTCTTC.

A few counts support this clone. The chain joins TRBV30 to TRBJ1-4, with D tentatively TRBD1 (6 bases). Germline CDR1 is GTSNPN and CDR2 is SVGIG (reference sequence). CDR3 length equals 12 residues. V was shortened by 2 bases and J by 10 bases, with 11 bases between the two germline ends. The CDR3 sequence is CAWSRGGVKLFF. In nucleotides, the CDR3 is TGTGCCTGGAGTAGAGGGGGGGTAAAACTGTTTTTT.

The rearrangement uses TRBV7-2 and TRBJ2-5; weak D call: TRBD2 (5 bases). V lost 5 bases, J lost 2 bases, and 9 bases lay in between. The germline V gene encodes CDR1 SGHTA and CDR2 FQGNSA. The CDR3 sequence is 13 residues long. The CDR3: CASSQRTQETQYF. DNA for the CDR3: TGTGCCAGCAGCCAAAGGACTCAAGAGACCCAGTACTTC.

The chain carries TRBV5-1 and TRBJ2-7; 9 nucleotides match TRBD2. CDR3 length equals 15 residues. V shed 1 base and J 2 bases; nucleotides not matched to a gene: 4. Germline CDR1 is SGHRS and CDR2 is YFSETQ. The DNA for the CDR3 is TGCGCCAGCAGCTTGACGGCTAGCGGGACCTACGAGCAGTACTTC. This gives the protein CASSLTASGTYEQYF.

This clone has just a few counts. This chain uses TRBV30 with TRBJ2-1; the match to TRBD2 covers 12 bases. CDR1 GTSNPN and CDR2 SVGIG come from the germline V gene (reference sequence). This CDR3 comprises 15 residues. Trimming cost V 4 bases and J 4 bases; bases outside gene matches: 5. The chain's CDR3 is CAWTPTSGGYNEQFF. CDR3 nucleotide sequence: TGTGCCTGGACTCCGACTAGCGGGGGATACAATGAGCAGTTCTTC.

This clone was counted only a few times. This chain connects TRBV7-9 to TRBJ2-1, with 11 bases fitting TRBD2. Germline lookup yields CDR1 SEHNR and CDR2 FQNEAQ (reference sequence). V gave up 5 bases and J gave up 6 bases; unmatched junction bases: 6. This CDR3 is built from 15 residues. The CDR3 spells CASSKGLAVINEQFF. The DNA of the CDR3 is TGTGCCAGCAGCAAGGGACTAGCGGTCATCAATGAGCAGTTCTTC.

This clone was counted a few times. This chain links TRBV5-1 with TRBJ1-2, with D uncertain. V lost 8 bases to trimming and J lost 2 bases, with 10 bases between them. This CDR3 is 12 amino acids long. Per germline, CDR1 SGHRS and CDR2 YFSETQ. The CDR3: CASRAGNYGYTF. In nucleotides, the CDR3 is TGCGCCAGTCGAGCGGGGAACTATGGCTACACCTTC.

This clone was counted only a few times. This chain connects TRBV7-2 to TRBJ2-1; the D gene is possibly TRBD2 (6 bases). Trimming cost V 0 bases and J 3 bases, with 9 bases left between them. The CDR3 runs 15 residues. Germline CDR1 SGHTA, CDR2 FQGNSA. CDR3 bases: TGTGCCAGCAGCTTAGCGGGAGCGGGCTACAATGAGCAGTTCTTC. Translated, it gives CASSLAGAGYNEQFF.

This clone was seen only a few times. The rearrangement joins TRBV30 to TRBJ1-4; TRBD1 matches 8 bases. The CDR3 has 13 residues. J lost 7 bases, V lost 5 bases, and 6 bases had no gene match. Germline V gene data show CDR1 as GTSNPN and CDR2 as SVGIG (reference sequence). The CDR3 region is CAWSQGATEKLFF. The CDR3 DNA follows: TGTGCCTGGTCCCAGGGGGCAACTGAAAAACTGTTTTTT.

CDR3 region: CASSIARYNEQFF. In DNA form, the CDR3 reads TGTGCCAGTAGTATAGCGAGGTACAATGAGCAGTTCTTC. This chain connects TRBV19 to TRBJ2-1; D unclear. The V end lost 1 base, the J end lost 4 bases, and 5 bases lay between the germline ends. The germline CDR1 and CDR2 sequences are LNHDA and SQIVND (reference sequence). The CDR3 length is 13 residues. Based on the CDR3 plus reference TRBV19 and TRBJ2-1, the full variable domain is DGGITQSPKYLFRKEGQNVTLSCEQNLNHDAMYWYRQDPGQGLRLIYYSQIVNDFQKGDIAEGYSVSREKKESFPLTVTSAQKNPTAFYLCASSIARYNEQFFGPGTRLTVL.

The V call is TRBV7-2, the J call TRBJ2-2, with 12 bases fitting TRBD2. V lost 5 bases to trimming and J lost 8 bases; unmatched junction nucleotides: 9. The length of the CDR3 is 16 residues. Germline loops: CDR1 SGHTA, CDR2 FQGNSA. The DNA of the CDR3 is TGTGCCAGCAGCCTTACTAGCGGGGGGATTGGAGGGGAGCTGTTTTTT. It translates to CASSLTSGGIGGELFF.

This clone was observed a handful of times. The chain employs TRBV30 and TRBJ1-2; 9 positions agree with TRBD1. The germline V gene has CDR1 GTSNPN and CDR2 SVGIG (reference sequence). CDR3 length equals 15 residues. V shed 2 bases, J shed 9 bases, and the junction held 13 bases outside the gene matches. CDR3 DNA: TGTGCCTGGAGTTCCCCATACAGGGGGCGCAGGAGCTACACCTTC. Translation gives CAWSSPYRGRRSYTF.